The entry that follows covers one TCR beta chain sequence. V shed 4 bases and J shed 6 bases, with 11 bases lying between them. This CDR3 comprises 14 residues. Germline assignment: CDR1 SGHNT and CDR2 YYREEE (reference sequence). The source of the sample is a study of control samples from healthy donors and cancer patients. The protocol was immunoSEQ multiplex PCR, while the TCRdb copy is restricted to in-frame clones and leaves out a portion. The sample lists 100,000 to 150,000 clones, around 90% seen once, with 2% to 3% in the top ten. The receptor was derived from a middle-aged man in good health. Sequencing was carried out using blood. The rearrangement links TRBV5-4 to TRBJ1-6, with D possibly being TRBD1 (6 bases). The CDR3 reads CASSLGGANSPLHF. CDR3 bases: TGTGCCAGCAGCCTGGGGGGGGCTAATTCACCCCTCCACTTT.